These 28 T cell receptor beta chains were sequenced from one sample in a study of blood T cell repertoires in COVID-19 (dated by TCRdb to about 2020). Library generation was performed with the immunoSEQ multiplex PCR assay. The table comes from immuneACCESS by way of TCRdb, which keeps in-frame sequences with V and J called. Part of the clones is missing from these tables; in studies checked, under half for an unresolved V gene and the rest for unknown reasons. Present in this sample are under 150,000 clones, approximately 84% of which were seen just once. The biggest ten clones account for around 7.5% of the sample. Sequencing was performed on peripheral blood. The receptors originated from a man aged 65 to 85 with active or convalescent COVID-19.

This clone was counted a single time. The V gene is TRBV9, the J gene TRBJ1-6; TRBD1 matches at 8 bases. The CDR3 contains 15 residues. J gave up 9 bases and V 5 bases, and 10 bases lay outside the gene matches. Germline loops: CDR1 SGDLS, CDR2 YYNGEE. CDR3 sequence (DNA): TGTGCCAGCAGTGCCACCGGGACAGGAGGTTCACCCCTCCACTTT. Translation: CASSATGTGGSPLHF.

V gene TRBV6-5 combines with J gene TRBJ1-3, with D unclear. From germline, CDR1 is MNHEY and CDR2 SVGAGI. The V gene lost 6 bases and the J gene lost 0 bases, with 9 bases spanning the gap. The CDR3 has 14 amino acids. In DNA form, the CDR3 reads TGTGCCAGCAGCACCCGGGTCTCTGGAAACACCATATATTTT. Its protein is CASSTRVSGNTIYF.

The CDR3 DNA sequence: TGTGCCAGCAGCTCCACAGGGCCCAACACCGGGGAGCTGTTTTTT. Its translation: CASSSTGPNTGELFF. V and J are TRBV7-2 and TRBJ2-2; D is possibly TRBD1 (6 bases). The germline V gene has CDR1 SGHTA and CDR2 FQGNSA. V was clipped by 4 bases and J by 2 bases, with 11 bases between them. The CDR3 covers 15 residues.

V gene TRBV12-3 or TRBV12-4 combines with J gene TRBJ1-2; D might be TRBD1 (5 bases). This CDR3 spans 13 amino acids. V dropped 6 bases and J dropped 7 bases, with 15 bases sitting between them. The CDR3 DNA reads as TGTGCCAGCAGCCATTACGGGGGAAGTGGCTACACCTTC. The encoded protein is CASSHYGGSGYTF.

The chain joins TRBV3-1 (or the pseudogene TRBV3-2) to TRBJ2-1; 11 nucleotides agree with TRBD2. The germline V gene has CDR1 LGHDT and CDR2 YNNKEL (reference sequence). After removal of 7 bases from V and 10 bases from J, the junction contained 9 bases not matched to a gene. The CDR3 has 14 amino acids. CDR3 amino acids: CASKNSGGAREQFF. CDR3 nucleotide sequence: TGTGCCAGCAAAAATAGCGGGGGGGCGCGCGAGCAGTTCTTC.

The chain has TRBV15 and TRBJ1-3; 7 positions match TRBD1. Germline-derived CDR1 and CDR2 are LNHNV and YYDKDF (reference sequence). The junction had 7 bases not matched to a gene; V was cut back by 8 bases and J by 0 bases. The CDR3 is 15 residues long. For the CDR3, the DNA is TGTGCCACCGCCCGGGACAGTTCCTCTGGAAACACCATATATTTT. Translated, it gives CATARDSSSGNTIYF. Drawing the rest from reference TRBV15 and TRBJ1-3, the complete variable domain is DAMVIQNPRYQVTQFGKPVTLSCSQTLNHNVMYWYQQKSSQAPKLLFHYYDKDFNNEADTPDNFQSRRPNTSFCFLDIRSPGLGDTAMYLCATARDSSSGNTIYFGEGSWLTVV.

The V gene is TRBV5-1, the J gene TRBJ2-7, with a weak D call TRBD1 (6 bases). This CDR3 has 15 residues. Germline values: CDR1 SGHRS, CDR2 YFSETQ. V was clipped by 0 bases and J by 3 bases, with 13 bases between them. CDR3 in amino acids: CASSLGTVKSYEQYF. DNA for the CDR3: TGCGCCAGCAGCTTGGGGACAGTAAAGAGCTACGAGCAGTACTTC.

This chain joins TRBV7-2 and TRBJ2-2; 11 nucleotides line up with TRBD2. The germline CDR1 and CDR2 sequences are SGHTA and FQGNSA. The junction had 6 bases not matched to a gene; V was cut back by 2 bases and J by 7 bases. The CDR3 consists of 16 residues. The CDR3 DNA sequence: TGTGCCAGCAGCTTAAATAGCGGGAGGGCGTTCGGGGAGCTGTTTTTT. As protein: CASSLNSGRAFGELFF. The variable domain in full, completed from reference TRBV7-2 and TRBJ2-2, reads GAGVSQSPSNKVTEKGKDVELRCDPISGHTALYWYRQSLGQGLEFLIYFQGNSAPDKSGLPSDRFSAERTGGSVSTLTIQRTQQEDSAVYLCASSLNSGRAFGELFFGEGSRLTVL.

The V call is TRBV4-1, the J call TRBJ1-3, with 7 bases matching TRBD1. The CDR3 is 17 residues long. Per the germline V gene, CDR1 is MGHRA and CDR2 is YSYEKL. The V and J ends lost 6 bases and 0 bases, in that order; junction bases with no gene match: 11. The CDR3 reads CASSRNTGAYSGNTIYF. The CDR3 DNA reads TGCGCCAGCAGTCGGAATACAGGGGCCTACTCTGGAAACACCATATATTTT.

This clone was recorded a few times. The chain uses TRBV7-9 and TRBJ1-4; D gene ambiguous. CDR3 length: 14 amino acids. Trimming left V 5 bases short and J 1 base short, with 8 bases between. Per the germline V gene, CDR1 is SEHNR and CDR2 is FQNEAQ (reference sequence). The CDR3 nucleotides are TGTGCCAGCAGCCGAGACATAACTAATGAAAAACTGTTTTTT. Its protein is CASSRDITNEKLFF.

CDR3 bases: TGTGCCAGTAGTATGTGGACTAGCGGGGGACCCCTTCAAGAGACCCAGTACTTC. This codes for CASSMWTSGGPLQETQYF. V is TRBV19 and J is TRBJ2-5, with 13 bases that match TRBD2. This CDR3 spans 18 amino acids. The junction had 9 bases not matched to a gene; V was cut back by 3 bases and J by 2 bases. The germline gives CDR1 LNHDA, CDR2 SQIVND (reference sequence).

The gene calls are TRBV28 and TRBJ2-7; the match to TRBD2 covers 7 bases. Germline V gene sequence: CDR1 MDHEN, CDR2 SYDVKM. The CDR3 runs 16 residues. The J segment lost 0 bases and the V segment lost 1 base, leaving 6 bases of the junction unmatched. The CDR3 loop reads CASSLSGGGSSYEQYF. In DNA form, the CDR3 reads TGTGCCAGCAGTTTATCCGGCGGGGGAAGCTCCTACGAGCAGTACTTC.

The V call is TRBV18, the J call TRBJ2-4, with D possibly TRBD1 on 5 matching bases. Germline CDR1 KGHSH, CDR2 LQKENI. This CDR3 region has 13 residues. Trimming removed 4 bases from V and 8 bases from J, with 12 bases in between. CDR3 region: CASSLDTGDIQYF. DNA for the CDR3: TGTGCCAGCTCACTAGATACAGGAGACATTCAGTACTTC. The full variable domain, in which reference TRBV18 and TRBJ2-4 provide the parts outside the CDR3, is NAGVMQNPRHLVRRRGQEARLRCSPMKGHSHVYWYRQLPEEGLKFMVYLQKENIIDESGMPKERFSAEFPKEGPSILRIQQVVRGDSAAYFCASSLDTGDIQYFGAGTRLSVL.

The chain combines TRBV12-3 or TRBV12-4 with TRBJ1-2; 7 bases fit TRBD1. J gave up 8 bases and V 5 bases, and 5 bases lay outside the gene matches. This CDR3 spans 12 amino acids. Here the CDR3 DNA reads TGTGCCAGCAGTACGACAGGGTGGGGCTACACCTTC. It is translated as CASSTTGWGYTF.

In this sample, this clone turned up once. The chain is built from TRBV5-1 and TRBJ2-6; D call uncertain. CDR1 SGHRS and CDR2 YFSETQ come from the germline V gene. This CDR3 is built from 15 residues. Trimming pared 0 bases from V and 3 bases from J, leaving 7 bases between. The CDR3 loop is CASSLVVDGANVLTF. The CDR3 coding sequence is TGCGCCAGCAGCTTGGTGGTAGATGGGGCCAACGTCCTGACTTTC. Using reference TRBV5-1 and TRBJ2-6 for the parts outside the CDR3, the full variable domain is KAGVTQTPRYLIKTRGQQVTLSCSPISGHRSVSWYQQTPGQGLQFLFEYFSETQRNKGNFPGRFSGRQFSNSRSEMNVSTLELGDSALYLCASSLVVDGANVLTFGAGSRLTVL.

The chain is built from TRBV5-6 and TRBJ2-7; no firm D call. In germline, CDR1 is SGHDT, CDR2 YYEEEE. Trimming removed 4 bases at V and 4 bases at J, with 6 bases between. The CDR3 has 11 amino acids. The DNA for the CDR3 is TGTGCCAGCAGCAACAAATACGAGCAGTACTTC. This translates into CASSNKYEQYF.

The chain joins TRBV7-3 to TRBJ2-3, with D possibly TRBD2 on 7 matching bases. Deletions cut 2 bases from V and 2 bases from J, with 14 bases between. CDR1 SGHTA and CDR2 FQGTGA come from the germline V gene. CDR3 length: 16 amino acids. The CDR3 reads CASSLLGGAVTDTQYF. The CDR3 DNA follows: TGTGCCAGCAGCTTATTAGGGGGGGCCGTCACAGATACGCAGTATTTT.

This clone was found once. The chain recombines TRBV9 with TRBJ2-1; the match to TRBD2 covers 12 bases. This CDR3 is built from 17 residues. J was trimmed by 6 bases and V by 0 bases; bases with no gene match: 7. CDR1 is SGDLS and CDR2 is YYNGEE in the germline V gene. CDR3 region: CASSVGLAGVPPNEQFF. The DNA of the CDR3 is TGTGCCAGCAGCGTAGGACTAGCGGGGGTCCCACCCAATGAGCAGTTCTTC.

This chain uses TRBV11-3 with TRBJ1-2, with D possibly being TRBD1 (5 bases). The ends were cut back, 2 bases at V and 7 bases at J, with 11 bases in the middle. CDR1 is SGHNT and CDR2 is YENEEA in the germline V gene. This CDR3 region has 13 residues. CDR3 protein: CASSLTQGGGYTF. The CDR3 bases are TGTGCCAGCAGCTTAACCCAGGGAGGTGGCTACACCTTC. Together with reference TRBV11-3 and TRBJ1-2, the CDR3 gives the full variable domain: EAGVVQSPRYKIIEKKQPVAFWCNPISGHNTLYWYLQNLGQGPELLIRYENEEAVDDSQLPKDRFSAERLKGVDSTLKIQPAELGDSAVYLCASSLTQGGGYTFGSGTRLTVV.

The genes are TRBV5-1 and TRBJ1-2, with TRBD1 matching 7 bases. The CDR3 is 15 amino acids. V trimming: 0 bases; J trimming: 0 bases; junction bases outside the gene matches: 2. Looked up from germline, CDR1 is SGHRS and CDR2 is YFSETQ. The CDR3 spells CASSLGTGANYGYTF. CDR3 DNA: TGCGCCAGCAGCTTGGGGACAGGAGCTAACTATGGCTACACCTTC.

The CDR3 region is CSASLSSGNHEQFF. The DNA for the CDR3 is TGCAGTGCTAGTCTGTCTAGCGGGAACCATGAGCAGTTCTTC. The J gene is TRBJ2-1, the V gene TRBV20-1, with 9 nucleotides matching TRBD2. The germline gives CDR1 DFQATT, CDR2 SNEGSKA (reference sequence). This CDR3 spans 14 amino acids. The junction had 8 bases not matched to a gene; V was cut back by 3 bases and J by 8 bases.

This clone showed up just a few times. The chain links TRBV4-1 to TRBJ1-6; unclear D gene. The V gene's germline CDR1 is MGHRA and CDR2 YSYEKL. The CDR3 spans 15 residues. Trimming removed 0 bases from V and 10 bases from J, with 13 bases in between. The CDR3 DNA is TGCGCCAGCAGCCAAGATGAACGGGCGGGGTCACCCCTCCACTTT. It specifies CASSQDERAGSPLHF.

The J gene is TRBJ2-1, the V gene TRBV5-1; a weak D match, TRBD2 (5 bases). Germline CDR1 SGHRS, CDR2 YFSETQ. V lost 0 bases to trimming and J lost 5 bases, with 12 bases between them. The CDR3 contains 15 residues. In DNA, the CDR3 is TGCGCCAGCAGCTTGGCCTGGACTGGAAACAATGAGCAGTTCTTC. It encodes CASSLAWTGNNEQFF.

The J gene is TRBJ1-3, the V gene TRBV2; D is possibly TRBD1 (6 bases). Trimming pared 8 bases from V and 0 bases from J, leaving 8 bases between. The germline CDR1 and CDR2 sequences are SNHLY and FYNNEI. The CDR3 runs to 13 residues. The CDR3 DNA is TGTGCCAGCGGACAGTACTCTGGAAACACCATATATTTT. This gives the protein CASGQYSGNTIYF.

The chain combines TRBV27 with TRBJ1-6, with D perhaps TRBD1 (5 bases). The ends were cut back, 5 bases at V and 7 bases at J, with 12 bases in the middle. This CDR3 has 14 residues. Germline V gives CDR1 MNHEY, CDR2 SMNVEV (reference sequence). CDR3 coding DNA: TGTGCCAGCAGTCCCAGGGTAGGAAATTCACCCCTCCACTTT. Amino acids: CASSPRVGNSPLHF.

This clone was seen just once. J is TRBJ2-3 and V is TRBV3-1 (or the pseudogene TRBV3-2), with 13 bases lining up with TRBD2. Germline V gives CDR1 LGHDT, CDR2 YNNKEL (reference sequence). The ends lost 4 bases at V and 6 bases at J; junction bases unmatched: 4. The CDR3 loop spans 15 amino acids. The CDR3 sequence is CASSRTSGSADTQYF. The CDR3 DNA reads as TGTGCCAGCAGCCGGACTAGCGGGAGTGCCGATACGCAGTATTTT.

In DNA, the CDR3 is TGCGCCAGCAGCTTGACAGGGCGAGGTGAAAAACTGTTTTTT. Amino acid sequence: CASSLTGRGEKLFF. The gene calls are TRBV5-1 and TRBJ1-4; maybe TRBD1 (6 bases). V shed 1 base and J shed 7 bases, with 11 bases lying between them. The germline CDR1 and CDR2 sequences are SGHRS and YFSETQ. The CDR3 totals 14 residues.

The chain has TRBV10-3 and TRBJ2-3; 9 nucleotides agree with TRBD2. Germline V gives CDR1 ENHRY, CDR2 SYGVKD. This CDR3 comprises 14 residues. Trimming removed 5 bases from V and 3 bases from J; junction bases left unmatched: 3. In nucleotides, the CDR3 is TGTGCCATCAGTTTAGCGGGGGCGACAGATACGCAGTATTTT. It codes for CAISLAGATDTQYF.